A single sample gave rise to the 8 T cell receptor beta chains below, sequenced in a study of blood T cell repertoires in COVID-19. The protocol was immunoSEQ multiplex PCR, while the TCRdb copy is restricted to in-frame clones and leaves out a portion. The table records around 72,000 clones, approximately 83% of them present only once. The specimen was peripheral blood. The receptors stem from an older woman with acute or convalescent COVID-19.

This clone showed up just once. One end of the junction varies from germline; a read error may be responsible. V usage is TRBV15 and J usage is TRBJ2-7, with 9 bases matching TRBD1. The CDR3 sequence is 12 residues long. CDR1 is LNHNV, CDR2 YYDKDF, per germline (reference sequence). CDR3 protein: CATDRNETGGHF. CDR3 coding DNA: TGTGCCACCGACAGAAACGAGACAGGGGGACACTTC.

The CDR3 spells CASSPAAGWQTQYF. CDR3 in DNA: TGTGCCAGCAGCCCCGCGGCCGGGTGGCAGACCCAGTACTTC. This chain joins TRBV11-2 and TRBJ2-5; D ambiguous. V shed 5 bases and J shed 6 bases, with 16 bases lying between them. The CDR3 extends over 14 amino acids. Germline-derived CDR1 and CDR2 are SGHAT and FQNNGV.

The chain is built from TRBV5-1 and TRBJ1-4; 8 positions agree with TRBD1. This CDR3 is built from 16 residues. Germline V gives CDR1 SGHRS, CDR2 YFSETQ. V lost 5 bases and J lost 4; bases outside the gene matches: 10. The CDR3 sequence: CASRPRQGTINEKLFF. For the CDR3, the DNA is TGCGCCAGCAGGCCCCGACAGGGGACCATTAATGAAAAACTGTTTTTT.

The rearrangement joins TRBV7-9 to TRBJ2-3, with 8 bases aligning to TRBD2. The CDR3 extends over 14 amino acids. With 5 bases clipped from V and 3 bases from J, the junction kept 4 bases outside the gene matches. Looked up from germline, CDR1 is SEHNR and CDR2 is FQNEAQ (reference sequence). CDR3 sequence (DNA): TGTGCCAGCAGCGATGGGACTAGAACAGATACGCAGTATTTT. This sequence encodes CASSDGTRTDTQYF. Using reference TRBV7-9 and TRBJ2-3 for the parts outside the CDR3, the full variable domain is DTGVSQNPRHKITKRGQNVTFRCDPISEHNRLYWYRQTLGQGPEFLTYFQNEAQLEKSRLLSDRFSAERPKGSFSTLEIQRTEQGDSAMYLCASSDGTRTDTQYFGPGTRLTVL.

The gene calls are TRBV27 and TRBJ2-7, with unresolved D. Trimming shortened V by 5 bases and J by 7 bases, and 15 bases separated the two germline ends. Germline CDR1 is MNHEY and CDR2 is SMNVEV (reference sequence). The length of the CDR3 is 13 residues. The CDR3 sequence: CASSPDLIQEQYF. Here the CDR3 DNA reads TGTGCCAGCAGTCCCGATCTTATCCAGGAGCAGTACTTC.

The chain employs TRBV10-1 and TRBJ1-2; 9 nucleotides agree with TRBD1. With 6 bases clipped from V and 8 bases from J, the junction kept 13 bases outside the gene matches. The CDR3 is made up of 15 amino acids. Per the germline V gene, CDR1 is WNHNN and CDR2 is SYGVQD (reference sequence). Written as DNA, the CDR3 is TGCGCCAGCAGGGCCCGACAGGGGGAGCGTCTCGGCTACACCTTC. Its translation is CASRARQGERLGYTF.

The chain uses TRBV27 and TRBJ2-7, with 10 bases that match TRBD2. With 7 bases clipped from V and 0 bases from J, the junction kept 15 bases outside the gene matches. This CDR3 comprises 18 residues. From germline, CDR1 is MNHEY and CDR2 SMNVEV (reference sequence). This CDR3 reads CASNFSSGGLTDSYEQYF. The DNA for the CDR3 is TGTGCCAGCAATTTTTCTAGCGGGGGCCTTACCGACTCCTACGAGCAGTACTTC.

This clone was seen once. The gene calls are TRBV5-6 and TRBJ1-6; 8 positions match TRBD1. The CDR3 consists of 13 residues. Trimming removed 9 bases from V and 6 bases from J; junction bases left unmatched: 5. CDR1 SGHDT and CDR2 YYEEEE come from the germline V gene. The CDR3 DNA sequence: TGTGCCACCCAGGGACAGGTTAATTCACCCCTCCACTTT. The encoded protein is CATQGQVNSPLHF.